This TCR beta chain was sequenced for a study of blood T cell repertoires in COVID-19. Germline assignment: CDR1 SNHLY and CDR2 FYNNEI. CDR3 length equals 14 residues. V was clipped by 7 bases and J by 2 bases; unmatched bases: 7. Clones were sequenced by immunoSEQ multiplex PCR, and TCRdb holds only the in-frame ones, with some missing. The table lists around 190,000 clones, 84% of them singletons, with roughly 3.2% in the top ten. The receptor was isolated from a woman in her 30s who had recovered from COVID-19. The chain joins TRBV2 to TRBJ2-5; 7 nucleotides match TRBD2. Sequencing was performed on PBMCs or T cells enriched from blood (not recorded which). The CDR3 loop reads CASIPTSLQETQYF. The CDR3 nucleotides are TGTGCCAGCATTCCGACTAGCCTTCAAGAGACCCAGTACTTC.